This TCR beta chain was profiled in a study of cytomegalovirus exposure and HLA in healthy donors. Study-level points and caveats: Researchers catalogued 164 TCR beta chains as cytomegalovirus-associated. Judged likely to be a sequencing artifact was a cluster of highly shared sequence variants.

Trimming took 0 bases from V and 5 from J; bases not matched to a gene: 8. CDR1 and CDR2 from the germline V gene are SGHTS and YDEGEE. The CDR3 has 16 residues. PCR employed 60 Vbeta and 13 Jbeta primers. Sequencing was performed with immunoSEQ multiplex PCR; in TCRdb, only in-frame clones are kept and a portion is missing. The top ten clones hold approximately 2.9% of a sample with around 190,000 clones, about 77% of them seen once. Remarks on this clone: Its antigen remains unidentified.

The J gene is TRBJ2-1, the V gene TRBV5-8, with TRBD1 matching over 7 bases. The material sequenced was PBMCs. This clonotype originated in a female donor in good health and CMV-seronegative. Written as DNA, the CDR3 is TGTGCCAGCAGCTTGGGCTTTAGGGACAGTCACAATGAGCAGTTCTTC. Encoded protein: CASSLGFRDSHNEQFF.